This T cell receptor (beta chain) was profiled in a study of T cell repertoires in cytomegalovirus infection. Study-level information: Peptides in the study included HLA-C-restricted and HLA-B-restricted CMV epitopes. Study-level points and caveats: CMV carriers having the relevant HLA were flagged by cumulative public TCR beta family frequency.

About this clonotype: The antigen is not known.

TCRdb called the reads again in MiXCR, with one record for every CDR3 protein. The sample lists some 940,000 distinct CDR3 sequences, roughly 30% occurring once. The CDR3 loop spans 14 amino acids. CDR1 is MNHNS and CDR2 is SASEGT in the germline V gene. With 8 bases removed from V and 0 bases from J, the gap between germline ends came to 12 bases. This chain links TRBV6-1 with TRBJ2-3; possibly TRBD1 for D (6 bases). The material sequenced was cultured CD8+ T cells from PBMCs, taken from culture after CMV antigen stimulation. The clonotype comes from a human donor in good health (CMV status not recorded). Some clones in this sample may be carry-over from other donors' samples. CDR3 residues: CASPGHPSTDTQYF. CDR3 nucleotides: TGTGCCAGCCCGGGACACCCTAGCACAGATACGCAGTATTTT.